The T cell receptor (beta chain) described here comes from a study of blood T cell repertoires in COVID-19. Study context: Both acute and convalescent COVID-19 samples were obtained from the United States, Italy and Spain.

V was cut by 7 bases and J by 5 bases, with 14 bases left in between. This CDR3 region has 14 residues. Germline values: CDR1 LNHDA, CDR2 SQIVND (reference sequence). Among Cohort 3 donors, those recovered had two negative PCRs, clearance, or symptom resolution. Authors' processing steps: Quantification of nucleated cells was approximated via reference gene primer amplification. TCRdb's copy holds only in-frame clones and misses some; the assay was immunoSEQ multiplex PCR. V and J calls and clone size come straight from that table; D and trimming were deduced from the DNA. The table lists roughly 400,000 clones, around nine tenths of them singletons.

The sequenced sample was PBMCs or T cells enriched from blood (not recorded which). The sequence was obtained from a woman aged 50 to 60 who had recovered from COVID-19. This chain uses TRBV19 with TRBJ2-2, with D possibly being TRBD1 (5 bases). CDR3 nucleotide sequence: TGTGCCAGTATATTGATGGCAGGGACCGGGGAGCTGTTTTTT. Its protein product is CASILMAGTGELFF.